This T cell receptor (beta chain) was observed in a study of breast tumors, draining lymph nodes, adjacent tissues. With respect to this clonotype: Antigen unknown.

Breast cancer patients provided tissue from their axillary draining lymph nodes. This CDR3 comprises 15 residues. Germline values: CDR1 SGHDT, CDR2 YYEEEE. Trimming stripped 5 bases from V and 4 bases from J, with 18 bases between. Study-wide findings and caveats: Tumor repertoires ranked between lymph nodes and nontumor tissue in diversity, with V and J gene preferences.

TCRdb re-derived calls from the multiplex PCR reads in MiXCR, one entry per CDR3 protein. This table holds some 170,000 distinct CDR3 sequences, around a third found once. The genes are TRBV5-6 and TRBJ1-2; D ambiguous. This receptor was taken from a female donor with breast cancer. Some clones in this sample may be carry-over from other donors' samples. The sequenced material came from axillary lymph node tissue. The CDR3 is CASSIGRGRIYGYTF. The CDR3 nucleotides are TGTGCCAGCAGTATTGGACGGGGAAGAATCTATGGCTACACCTTC.